Presented here are 18 T cell receptor beta chains from one specimen sequenced in a study of CD8+ T cells in alopecia areata. Sequencing used cDNA as its template, made by extracting RNA and reverse transcribing it. Assay used: immunoSEQ multiplex PCR; TCRdb lists only in-frame clones, some missing. The sample shows approximately 180,000 clones, roughly 59% of them seen only once. Material: CD4+ T cells sorted from blood, obtained at week 0. These receptors came from a human donor with alopecia areata.

This chain uses TRBV30 with TRBJ1-4, with TRBD1 identical over 7 bases. CDR3 length equals 13 residues. Per germline, CDR1 GTSNPN and CDR2 SVGIG (reference sequence). V lost 5 bases to trimming and J lost 6 bases; unmatched junction nucleotides: 6. The CDR3 protein is CAWRGGQYEKLFF. The DNA of the CDR3 is TGTGCCTGGCGGGGGGGACAGTATGAAAAACTGTTTTTT. The full variable domain, completed using reference TRBV30 and TRBJ1-4, is SQTIHQWPATLVQPVGSPLSLECTVEGTSNPNLYWYRQAAGRGLQLLFYSVGIGQISSEVPQNLSASRPQDRQFILSSKKLLLSDSGFYLCAWRGGQYEKLFFGSGTQLSVL.

This clone was picked up a small number of times. Other DNA variants within this sample encode the same CDR3. The chain couples TRBV29-1 to TRBJ1-2; D is unclear. CDR3 length: 12 amino acids. CDR1 and CDR2 from the germline V gene are SQVTM and ANQGSEA. V lost 2 bases to trimming and J lost 4 bases, with 8 bases between them. The CDR3: CSVEMGTYGYTF. The CDR3, as DNA: TGCAGCGTTGAAATGGGTACCTATGGCTACACCTTC.

The rearrangement uses TRBV14 and TRBJ1-2; D not resolved. The CDR3 length is 15 residues. Germline V CDR1 and CDR2: SGHDN, FVKESK. V dropped 1 base and J dropped 2 bases, with 11 bases sitting between them. CDR3 bases: TGTGCCAGCAGCCAAGTGGAGGGTTGGAACTATGGCTACACCTTC. Its translation is CASSQVEGWNYGYTF.

J is TRBJ1-2 and V is TRBV30; 9 nucleotides align to TRBD1. J gave up 6 bases and V 3 bases, and 2 bases lay outside the gene matches. From germline, CDR1 is GTSNPN and CDR2 SVGIG (reference sequence). This CDR3 is built from 12 residues. This chain's CDR3 is CAWRNRGHGYTF. The CDR3 DNA reads as TGTGCCTGGAGAAACAGGGGGCATGGCTACACCTTC.

The chain uses TRBV4-1 and TRBJ1-5; no definite D call. Trimming removed 3 bases from V and 2 bases from J, with 11 bases in between. The germline CDR1 and CDR2 sequences are MGHRA and YSYEKL. This CDR3 comprises 15 residues. This CDR3 is CASSQMRGGNQPQHF. The CDR3 DNA reads as TGCGCCAGCAGCCAGATGCGAGGAGGCAATCAGCCCCAGCATTTT.

This clone was counted a few times. V is TRBV30 and J is TRBJ1-4, with D maybe TRBD1 (6 bases). Germline V gives CDR1 GTSNPN, CDR2 SVGIG (reference sequence). Trimming took off 3 bases at V and 8 bases at J, with 16 bases between the two ends. The CDR3 sequence is 14 residues long. The CDR3 DNA reads as TGTGCCTGGAGCCGAGGGGGGGCAGGGGAAAAACTGTTTTTT. Amino acid sequence: CAWSRGGAGEKLFF.

J is TRBJ1-4 and V is TRBV25-1; D possibly corresponds to TRBD1 (5 bases). There are 12 residues in the CDR3. The germline V and J ends were trimmed by 6 bases and 15 bases, with 17 bases remaining between them. In germline, CDR1 is MGHDK, CDR2 SYGVNS. DNA of the CDR3: TGTGCCAGCAGCTCAGTCACAGGTTTGGTGTTTTTT. Its protein product is CASSSVTGLVFF.

The genes are TRBV29-1 and TRBJ2-1; a weak D match, TRBD1 (6 bases). Between the trimmed V and J ends, which lost 6 bases and 12 bases, there was a span of 12 bases. The CDR3 covers 10 residues. The germline gives CDR1 SQVTM, CDR2 ANQGSEA. The CDR3 sequence: CSVGQNLQFF. The DNA for the CDR3 is TGCAGCGTCGGACAGAATCTGCAGTTCTTC.

The genes are TRBV5-6 and TRBJ2-1; unclear D gene. Trimming shortened V by 0 bases and J by 10 bases, and 8 bases separated the two germline ends. From germline, CDR1 is SGHDT and CDR2 YYEEEE. The CDR3 runs to 12 residues. The CDR3: CASSLERREQFF. CDR3 coding DNA: TGTGCCAGCAGCTTGGAACGCCGGGAGCAGTTCTTC. Supplemented by reference TRBV5-6 and TRBJ2-1, the full variable domain reads DAGVTQSPTHLIKTRGQQVTLRCSPKSGHDTVSWYQQALGQGPQFIFQYYEEEERQRGNFPDRFSGHQFPNYSSELNVNALLLGDSALYLCASSLERREQFFGPGTRLTVL.

This chain connects TRBV7-2 to TRBJ2-3, with 9 bases matching TRBD2. Germline CDR1 reads SGHTA; CDR2 reads FQGNSA. This CDR3 spans 14 amino acids. The junction had 3 bases not matched to a gene; V was cut back by 4 bases and J by 4 bases. The CDR3 DNA follows: TGTGCCAGCAGCTCTGGGACTAGCCCAGATACGCAGTATTTT. Residues: CASSSGTSPDTQYF.

The V call is TRBV4-1, the J call TRBJ2-4; D not certain. V was clipped by 0 bases and J by 6 bases, with 3 bases between them. This CDR3 spans 12 amino acids. The germline gives CDR1 MGHRA, CDR2 YSYEKL. CDR3 sequence reads: CASSQDRNIQYF. The DNA for the CDR3 is TGCGCCAGCAGCCAAGATAGAAACATTCAGTACTTC.

This chain connects TRBV29-1 to TRBJ2-7, with 8 bases identical to TRBD1. Trimming took 5 bases from V and 6 from J; bases not matched to a gene: 6. CDR3 size: 12 residues. CDR1 is SQVTM and CDR2 is ANQGSEA in the germline V gene. CDR3 sequence: CSVTRQGSEQYF. DNA for the CDR3: TGCAGCGTTACCCGACAGGGGAGCGAGCAGTACTTC.

The table lists this clone with a count of one. This chain links TRBV7-2 with TRBJ2-3; unclear D gene. V lost 1 base and J 5 bases, leaving 10 bases between the germline ends. The CDR3 consists of 14 residues. Germline V CDR1 and CDR2: SGHTA, FQGNSA. The CDR3 coding sequence is TGTGCCAGCAGCTTAGGACATACCTTAGATACGCAGTATTTT. It yields the protein CASSLGHTLDTQYF.

The chain employs TRBV2 and TRBJ1-5; 8 bases are shared with TRBD1. The CDR3 runs 16 residues. Germline V CDR1 and CDR2: SNHLY, FYNNEI. V lost 4 bases, J lost 5 bases, and 10 bases stayed unmatched. CDR3 in DNA: TGTGCCAGCAGTGCACCGGGACAGGCCCCCTATCAGCCCCAGCATTTT. Its protein is CASSAPGQAPYQPQHF.

V is TRBV15 and J is TRBJ2-2; the D is unclear. V was pared by 3 bases and J by 7 bases, with 9 bases between. Germline CDR1 reads LNHNV; CDR2 reads YYDKDF (reference sequence). The CDR3 is 13 residues long. The CDR3 reads CATSSRFGGELFF. CDR3 bases: TGTGCCACCAGCAGCAGGTTTGGCGGGGAGCTGTTTTTT. Full variable domain (missing parts from reference TRBV15 and TRBJ2-2): DAMVIQNPRYQVTQFGKPVTLSCSQTLNHNVMYWYQQKSSQAPKLLFHYYDKDFNNEADTPDNFQSRRPNTSFCFLDIRSPGLGDTAMYLCATSSRFGGELFFGEGSRLTVL.

The chain joins TRBV29-1 to TRBJ2-7; 9 bases fit TRBD1. After removal of 6 bases from V and 6 bases from J, the junction contained 12 bases not matched to a gene. Per germline, CDR1 SQVTM and CDR2 ANQGSEA. CDR3 length: 14 residues. The CDR3 region is CSVARGQGEGEQYF. The CDR3 DNA is TGCAGCGTCGCCAGGGGACAGGGTGAGGGCGAGCAGTACTTC.

The gene calls are TRBV14 and TRBJ2-3; D possibly matches TRBD1 or TRBD2 (6 bases each). The length of the CDR3 is 16 residues. Germline lookup yields CDR1 SGHDN and CDR2 FVKESK. V lost 2 bases and J 6 bases, leaving 18 bases between the germline ends. This chain's CDR3 is CASSQNGRGPRDTQYF. CDR3 bases: TGTGCCAGCAGCCAAAATGGCCGGGGGCCACGGGATACGCAGTATTTT.

J is TRBJ2-5 and V is TRBV5-1, with D perhaps TRBD1 or TRBD2 (5 bases each). V dropped 1 base and J dropped 4 bases, with 14 bases sitting between them. This CDR3 has 15 residues. Germline assignment: CDR1 SGHRS and CDR2 YFSETQ. The DNA for the CDR3 is TGCGCCAGCAGCTTGACCGGGACGGCGGGAGAGACCCAGTACTTC. This sequence encodes CASSLTGTAGETQYF.